A single sample is the source of the 10 T cell receptor beta chains below, sequenced in a study of T-cell reconstitution after alpha-beta-depleted transplantation in children. For TCRbeta, the library was prepared with unique molecular identifiers. TCRdb itself ran the PCR reads through MiXCR, one entry per CDR3 protein. This sample has just over 200,000 distinct CDR3 sequences, with 7% to 9% found just once. Here the sequenced sample was PBMCs, mostly from graft donor cells, taken 360 days after TCRalphabeta/CD19-depleted stem cell transplant. The source of these receptors is a male patient between 2 and 15 years old who had a stem cell transplant for acute myeloid leukemia, so the T cells may come from the graft donor.

This clonotype was observed many times. The rearrangement joins TRBV2 to TRBJ2-1, with TRBD1 matching over 8 bases. Trimming removed 11 bases from V and 0 bases from J; junction bases left unmatched: 6. This CDR3 contains 14 residues. The germline gives CDR1 SNHLY, CDR2 FYNNEI. CDR3 coding DNA: TGTGCCGGCGACAGGGGAGGCTCCTACAATGAGCAGTTCTTC. Residues: CAGDRGGSYNEQFF.

The chain is built from TRBV6-1 and TRBJ2-7; no reliable D call. The CDR3 is 12 residues long. Per the germline V gene, CDR1 is MNHNS and CDR2 is SASEGT. V gave up 3 bases and J gave up 4 bases, with 7 bases separating them. CDR3: CASSEWGYEQYF. CDR3 in DNA: TGTGCCAGCAGTGAGTGGGGATACGAGCAGTACTTC.

The V call is TRBV29-1, the J call TRBJ2-1; no definite D call. The CDR3 totals 8 residues. Germline V gives CDR1 SQVTM, CDR2 ANQGSEA. V lost 6 bases and J lost 14, with 8 bases in between. The CDR3 here is CSVGPEFF. DNA for the CDR3: TGCAGCGTGGGCCCCGAGTTCTTC.

Many counts were recorded for this clonotype. The chain couples TRBV20-1 to TRBJ2-1, with 9 bases aligning to TRBD2. CDR3 length: 12 residues. The V gene end was trimmed by 7 bases and the J gene end by 5 bases; junction bases not matched to a gene: 3. The germline V gene has CDR1 DFQATT and CDR2 SNEGSKA (reference sequence). CDR3 sequence: CSVASGNNEQFF. Here the CDR3 DNA reads TGCAGTGTGGCTAGCGGGAACAATGAGCAGTTCTTC.

This sequence joins TRBV6-6 and TRBJ1-2, with D perhaps matching TRBD1 (6 bases). Germline CDR1 MNHNY, CDR2 SVGAGI (reference sequence). The CDR3 is 13 amino acids. Trimming shortened V by 0 bases and J by 14 bases, and 16 bases separated the two germline ends. CDR3 region: CASSYSPRQAQTF. The DNA for the CDR3 is TGTGCCAGCAGTTACTCGCCTAGACAGGCTCAAACCTTC.

This clonotype was observed at least ten times. The chain couples TRBV19 to TRBJ2-3; 14 bases match TRBD2. The CDR3 loop spans 15 amino acids. CDR1 is LNHDA and CDR2 is SQIVND in the germline V gene (reference sequence). V lost 4 bases and J lost 6; bases outside the gene matches: 3. Here the CDR3 reads CASSRLAGGRDTQYF. CDR3 nucleotide sequence: TGTGCCAGTAGTAGACTAGCGGGGGGGCGCGATACGCAGTATTTT. Based on the CDR3 plus reference TRBV19 and TRBJ2-3, the full variable domain is DGGITQSPKYLFRKEGQNVTLSCEQNLNHDAMYWYRQDPGQGLRLIYYSQIVNDFQKGDIAEGYSVSREKKESFPLTVTSAQKNPTAFYLCASSRLAGGRDTQYFGPGTRLTVL.

This clonotype was observed at least ten times. The gene calls are TRBV20-1 and TRBJ2-3, with D tentatively TRBD2 (6 bases). Germline CDR1 and CDR2: DFQATT and SNEGSKA (reference sequence). The length of the CDR3 is 13 residues. V was trimmed by 8 bases and J by 2 bases, leaving 14 bases between them. The CDR3 nucleotides read TGCAGTCTCCGGGACTTATCCACAGATACGCAGTATTTT. Translating it yields CSLRDLSTDTQYF.

V gene TRBV5-1 combines with J gene TRBJ2-1, with 13 bases fitting TRBD2. This CDR3 has 16 amino acids. V lost 4 bases and J lost 6; bases outside the gene matches: 7. The germline CDR1 and CDR2 sequences are SGHRS and YFSETQ. CDR3 amino acids: CASSPPGTSGTNEQFF. CDR3 in DNA: TGCGCCAGCAGCCCACCAGGGACTAGCGGGACCAATGAGCAGTTCTTC.

In this sample, this clonotype turned up many times. This rearrangement joins TRBV6-2 or TRBV6-3 to TRBJ2-7; D ambiguous. Trimming cost V 2 bases and J 2 bases, with 1 base left between them. Germline-derived CDR1 and CDR2 are MNHEY and SVGEGT. CDR3 size: 11 residues. The CDR3 DNA sequence: TGTGCCAGCAGTTACGCCTACGAGCAGTACTTC. This sequence encodes CASSYAYEQYF.

The V call is TRBV5-1, the J call TRBJ2-5; weak D call: TRBD1 (7 bases). Germline V gives CDR1 SGHRS, CDR2 YFSETQ. The CDR3 consists of 13 residues. The V end lost 3 bases, the J end lost 4 bases, and 10 bases lay between the germline ends. The CDR3 reads CASSSGGGETQYF. As DNA, the CDR3 is TGCGCCAGCAGCTCAGGGGGAGGAGAGACCCAGTACTTC.